These 10 T cell receptor beta chains share one sample of origin, sequenced in a study of blood T cell repertoires in COVID-19 (dated by TCRdb to about 2020). The library was built by means of the immunoSEQ multiplex PCR assay. Imported from immuneACCESS, the table was reduced by TCRdb to in-frame sequences with V and J called. These copies leave out some clones; in studies compared against another copy, an unresolved V gene accounts for under half, and the cause of the remainder is not known. This sample lists under 450,000 clones; roughly nine tenths were detected once. Together, the top ten hold roughly 0.9% of the sample. Material for sequencing was PBMCs or T cells enriched from blood (not recorded which). These receptors were collected from a woman between 40 and 50 years old who had been exposed to COVID-19.

This chain connects TRBV7-9 to TRBJ2-7, with D uncertain. The CDR3 runs 12 residues. Between the trimmed V and J ends, which lost 7 bases and 1 base, there was a span of 8 bases. CDR1 is SEHNR and CDR2 is FQNEAQ in the germline V gene (reference sequence). The CDR3 protein is CASNPGSYEQYF. The CDR3 DNA follows: TGTGCCAGCAACCCGGGTTCCTACGAGCAGTACTTC.

This clone has only one observation. The J gene is TRBJ2-7, the V gene TRBV12-3 or TRBV12-4, with 12 bases fitting TRBD1. The CDR3 contains 13 residues. The junction had 2 bases not matched to a gene; V was cut back by 6 bases and J by 5 bases. CDR3 DNA: TGTGCCAGCAGGGGGACAGGGGGCGACGAGCAGTACTTC. This gives the protein CASRGTGGDEQYF.

This clone was picked up many times. The V gene is TRBV15, the J gene TRBJ1-1; TRBD1 is a possible D gene (5 bases). Per germline, CDR1 LNHNV and CDR2 YYDKDF (reference sequence). V gave up 1 base and J gave up 8 bases, with 11 bases separating them. This CDR3 comprises 13 residues. The CDR3 loop reads CATSRVKTVEAFF. CDR3 coding DNA: TGTGCCACCAGCAGAGTGAAGACAGTCGAAGCTTTCTTT. Combining the CDR3 with reference TRBV15 and TRBJ1-1 gives the whole variable domain DAMVIQNPRYQVTQFGKPVTLSCSQTLNHNVMYWYQQKSSQAPKLLFHYYDKDFNNEADTPDNFQSRRPNTSFCFLDIRSPGLGDTAMYLCATSRVKTVEAFFGQGTRLTVV.

V usage is TRBV24-1 and J usage is TRBJ2-1; 7 bases line up with TRBD2. The CDR3 extends over 15 amino acids. Germline trimming cut 7 bases from V and 0 bases from J; bases unmatched to any gene: 5. Per germline, CDR1 KGHDR and CDR2 SFDVKD. The CDR3: CATSAGDSSYNEQFF. Written as DNA, the CDR3 is TGTGCCACCAGCGCGGGAGATAGCTCCTACAATGAGCAGTTCTTC.

This clone showed up just a few times. CDR3 amino acids: CASSYEGDSYEQYF. CDR3 DNA sequence: TGTGCCAGCAGTTACGAGGGGGACTCCTACGAGCAGTACTTC. The chain recombines TRBV6-5 with TRBJ2-7, with D possibly matching TRBD1 (6 bases). There are 14 residues in the CDR3. Trimming cost V 2 bases and J 0 bases, with 8 bases left between them. Germline CDR1 and CDR2: MNHEY and SVGAGI.

V usage is TRBV5-5 and J usage is TRBJ1-1; no definite D call. V lost 4 bases and J 1 base, leaving 11 bases between the germline ends. The CDR3 consists of 14 residues. CDR1 is SGHKS and CDR2 is YYEKEE in the germline V gene (reference sequence). CDR3 in DNA: TGTGCCAGCAGCCCAATAGGAGCGAACACTGAAGCTTTCTTT. As protein: CASSPIGANTEAFF.

The chain combines TRBV3-1 (or the pseudogene TRBV3-2) with TRBJ1-2, with TRBD1 matching over 8 bases. V dropped 4 bases and J dropped 8; count of bases not matched to a gene: 6. The CDR3 sequence is 13 residues long. Germline CDR1 is LGHDT and CDR2 is YNNKEL (reference sequence). The CDR3 here is CASSPTGVAGYTF. The CDR3 DNA follows: TGTGCCAGCAGCCCGACAGGGGTGGCGGGCTACACCTTC.

This rearrangement joins TRBV7-5 to TRBJ2-7; the D call in the table, TRBD1, was not verified against the DNA. TRBV7-5 is tagged as a pseudogene. The CDR3 has 11 residues. The CDR3 loop reads CVRSKQFIEYF. As DNA, the CDR3 is TGTGTCAGAAGCAAACAGTTCATTGAGTACTTC.

This sequence joins TRBV6-2 or TRBV6-3 and TRBJ2-2; a weak D match, TRBD1 (5 bases). From germline, CDR1 is MNHEY and CDR2 SVGEGT. V was pared by 4 bases and J by 8 bases, with 8 bases between. This CDR3 spans 12 amino acids. The CDR3 sequence is CASSLKGGELFF. The DNA for the CDR3 is TGTGCCAGCAGTTTGAAGGGGGGGGAGCTGTTTTTT.

The rearrangement uses TRBV14 and TRBJ2-7, with 11 positions matching TRBD2. After removal of 3 bases from V and 4 bases from J, the junction contained 8 bases not matched to a gene. This CDR3 region has 16 residues. Germline V gives CDR1 SGHDN, CDR2 FVKESK. The CDR3 nucleotides read TGTGCCAGCAGCCACTATACGACTAGCGGGATATACGAGCAGTACTTC. Protein sequence: CASSHYTTSGIYEQYF.